The rows below give T cell receptor beta chains drawn from one sample of a study of cytomegalovirus exposure and HLA in healthy donors. Clones were sequenced by immunoSEQ multiplex PCR, and TCRdb holds only the in-frame ones, with some missing. The table lists approximately 110,000 clones, 55% to 70% of them singletons. The sample taken for sequencing was PBMCs. The source of these receptors is a woman aged 25-40 years in good health and CMV-seronegative. CDR3s include the opening cysteine and the closing phenylalanine or tryptophan. The order of the fields is J gene, V gene, clone size, D gene, CDR3 DNA, CDR3 protein. The D gene is left open where the match is weak. The size entry is marked missing in some rows and otherwise reads once, few, many or a size class.

TRBJ2-1,TRBV27,.,.,TGTGCCAGCAGTTTATCCCCGGTGCTCGGTCAGTTCTTC,CASSLSPVLGQFF
TRBJ1-1,TRBV13,.,.,TGTGCCAGCAGCTTAACAGGGCCCCCTGAAGCTTTCTTT,CASSLTGPPEAFF
TRBJ2-7,TRBV2,.,TRBD2,TGTGCCAGCAGTCTACGGTCTAGCGGGAGCTACGAGCAGTACTTC,CASSLRSSGSYEQYF
TRBJ2-5,TRBV5-4,.,.,TGTGCCAGCAGCGCAGCAGAGGGCAAGACCCAGTACTTC,CASSAAEGKTQYF
TRBJ1-5,TRBV27,.,.,TGTGCCAGTCAACAGGGAAATCAGCCCCAGCATTTT,CASQQGNQPQHF
TRBJ2-2,TRBV18,.,.,TGTGCCAGCTCAGAGCTACAGGGACGGACCGGGGAGCTGTTTTTT,CASSELQGRTGELFF
TRBJ1-4,TRBV5-1,.,.,TGCGCCAGCAGCTTGTTCGGGGCAACTAATGAAAAACTGTTTTTT,CASSLFGATNEKLFF
TRBJ1-4,TRBV28,.,TRBD1,TGTGCCAGCAGTCACAGGGGGCCCCGAGCAAAACTGTTTTTT,CASSHRGPRAKLFF
TRBJ2-1,TRBV5-1,.,.,TGCGCCAGCAGTCTGGGGCAGGGGTCACACAATGAGCAGTTCTTC,CASSLGQGSHNEQFF
TRBJ2-1,TRBV29-1,.,.,TGCAGCGATGGAGGGGTTAGAAATGAGCAGTTCTTC,CSDGGVRNEQFF
TRBJ1-2,TRBV13,.,.,TGTGCCAGCAGCCAAGGTGCGGGTTCCCACTATGGCTACACCTTC,CASSQGAGSHYGYTF
TRBJ1-2,TRBV7-3,.,.,TGTGCCAGCAGCCCTCAGCCGGGTGGGGGCTACACCTTC,CASSPQPGGGYTF
TRBJ1-1,TRBV4-1,few,.,TGCGCCAGCAGCCCTATCACGACAGGGAACACTGAAGCTTTCTTT,CASSPITTGNTEAFF
TRBJ2-3,TRBV6-4,.,TRBD1,TGTGCCAGCAGTGTTTTGGCAGGGGGAAGTACAGATACGCAGTATTTT,CASSVLAGGSTDTQYF
TRBJ2-3,TRBV7-9,.,.,TGTGCCAGCAGCCTTGGCGGGATGTCCGCAGATACGCAGTATTTT,CASSLGGMSADTQYF
TRBJ2-7,TRBV11-2,few,TRBD1,TGTGCCAGCAGCTTAGGGACAGGGTCCAACGAGCAGTACTTC,CASSLGTGSNEQYF
TRBJ1-2,TRBV6-5,.,.,TGTGCCAGCAGTAAGCCGACGGGAAACTATGGCTACACCTTC,CASSKPTGNYGYTF
TRBJ2-2,TRBV2,.,.,TGTGCCAGCAGTGAAGTGTCCCGGCGGACCGGGGAGCTGTTTTTT,CASSEVSRRTGELFF
TRBJ2-1,TRBV5-4,.,.,TGTGCCAGCAGCTTGATGGGGTCAAGCGGCAATGAGCAGTTCTTC,CASSLMGSSGNEQFF
TRBJ1-4,TRBV7-2,.,.,TGTGCCAGCAGCTTAGGCAGGTCTGAAAAACTGTTTTTT,CASSLGRSEKLFF
TRBJ2-5,TRBV14,.,.,TGTGCCAGCAGCCAAGGGAGCGAGACCCAGTACTTC,CASSQGSETQYF
TRBJ2-1,TRBV29-1,few,TRBD2,TGCAGCGTCGGAGCGGGAGGTTATCGCGGTGAGCAGTTCTTC,CSVGAGGYRGEQFF
TRBJ2-1,TRBV27,.,TRBD2,TGTGCCAGCAGTAGCGGGAGAGGATACAATGAGCAGTTCTTC,CASSSGRGYNEQFF
TRBJ1-4,TRBV30,few,.,TGTGCCTGGAGTGGCGGGGGCCCTAATGAAAAACTGTTTTTT,CAWSGGGPNEKLFF
TRBJ1-4,TRBV28,.,TRBD1,TGTGCCAGCAGTTTACCCCCCGGGACAGGGACAAGACTGTTTTTT,CASSLPPGTGTRLFF
TRBJ2-2,TRBV29-1,.,TRBD1,TGCAGCGCCTCCCGACAGGGCCACACCGGGGAGCTGTTTTTT,CSASRQGHTGELFF
TRBJ2-1,TRBV25-1,.,TRBD1,TGTGCCAGCAGTTCACGGACAGGGTTGTTTTTCAATGAGCAGTTCTTC,CASSSRTGLFFNEQFF
TRBJ2-1,TRBV10-2,.,TRBD2,TGCGCCAGCCGGACTAGCGGGAGTCTATTCTTC,CASRTSGSLFF
TRBJ1-2,TRBV7-8,.,TRBD1,TGTGCCAGCAGGCCGGACAGGGGGGTTTATGGCTACACCTTC,CASRPDRGVYGYTF
TRBJ2-5,TRBV2,.,TRBD2,TGTGCCAGCAGGACTAGCGGGGGGGCCCAAGAGACCCAGTACTTC,CASRTSGGAQETQYF
TRBJ2-2,TRBV5-1,few,TRBD1,TGCGCCAGCAGCTCTACAGGGGGTGACACCGGGGAGCTGTTTTTT,CASSSTGGDTGELFF
TRBJ2-1,TRBV7-2,.,TRBD2,TGTGCCAGCAGCTCTCAGGGACTAGCGGGATATAATGAGCAGTTCTTC,CASSSQGLAGYNEQFF
TRBJ2-7,TRBV5-1,few,.,TGCGCCAGCAGCTTGGCCTCACAGAGCTACGAGCAGTACTTC,CASSLASQSYEQYF
TRBJ2-1,TRBV9,once,TRBD2,TGTGCCAGCAGCGTAGGTGACCCGGGACTAGCGGGAGTGCCCTACAATGAGCAGTTCTTC,CASSVGDPGLAGVPYNEQFF
TRBJ2-7,TRBV2,few,TRBD2,TGTGCCAGCAGTGAAGCGAAGACTAGCGGAGCTACCTACGATGAGTACTTC,CASSEAKTSGATYDEYF
TRBJ1-2,TRBV4-2,.,.,TGTGCCAGCAGCCAAGTTACAGGGAACTATGGCTACACCTTC,CASSQVTGNYGYTF
TRBJ1-1,TRBV10-3,.,TRBD1,TGTGCCATCAGTGAGGTCTACAGGGGATCGAACACTGAAGCTTTCTTT,CAISEVYRGSNTEAFF
TRBJ1-1,TRBV7-3,.,.,TGTGCCAGCAGCCCGACAGGGAACACTGAAGCTTTCTTT,CASSPTGNTEAFF
TRBJ2-7,TRBV4-3,.,TRBD1,TGCGCCAGCAGCCAAGCCGAGGGACAGTCTTACGAGCAGTACTTC,CASSQAEGQSYEQYF
TRBJ2-7,TRBV10-2,.,.,TGCGCCAGCCGGGACTACGAGCAGTACTTC,CASRDYEQYF
TRBJ2-5,TRBV7-9,.,.,TGTGCCAGCAGCCTGTACCAAGAGACCCAGTACTTC,CASSLYQETQYF
TRBJ2-7,TRBV28,.,TRBD2,TGTGCCAGCAGTTCGGGGGGGTACGAGCAGTACTTC,CASSSGGYEQYF
TRBJ2-3,TRBV25-1,.,.,TGTGCCAGCAGTGAATACAGGGGTTTAGATACGCAGTATTTT,CASSEYRGLDTQYF
TRBJ2-3,TRBV27,.,.,TGTGCCAGCAGTTCTAACGAGGATAGCACAGATACGCAGTATTTT,CASSSNEDSTDTQYF
TRBJ2-7,TRBV23-1,.,TRBD2,TGCGCCAGCAGGTTAGCGGGAGTTTGCAACGAGCAGTACTTC,CASRLAGVCNEQYF
TRBJ1-3,TRBV9,.,TRBD1,TGTGCCAGCAGCGTAGACGGACAGGGTATCAACACCATATATTTT,CASSVDGQGINTIYF
TRBJ1-1,TRBV7-9,few,TRBD1,TGTGCCAGCAGCTTCTACAGGGGGCGGATGAGTGAAGCTTTCTTT,CASSFYRGRMSEAFF
TRBJ2-7,TRBV2,once,TRBD2,TGTGCCGGGGGACTAGCGGGATCCTACGAGCAGTACTTC,CAGGLAGSYEQYF
TRBJ2-7,TRBV7-9,.,.,TGTGCCAGCAGCGCCGGGGACTTCGGTTACGAGCAGTACTTC,CASSAGDFGYEQYF
TRBJ1-1,TRBV5-1,.,TRBD1,TGCGCCAGCAGCTCGGGACAGGGGAACACTGAAGCTTTCTTT,CASSSGQGNTEAFF
TRBJ2-5,TRBV30,.,.,TGTGCCTGGACCGTGGGGGGACAGTCATACTTC,CAWTVGGQSYF
TRBJ2-7,TRBV4-1,.,TRBD2,TGCGCCAGCAGCCTGACGACGGGCGGGAGTTCGGGTGAGCAGTACTTC,CASSLTTGGSSGEQYF
TRBJ2-3,TRBV7-3,.,TRBD2,TGTGCCAGCAGCTCTTCTAGCGGGACTGGAGATACGCAGTATTTT,CASSSSSGTGDTQYF
TRBJ1-4,TRBV5-1,.,TRBD1,TGCGCCAGCAGGGCGGGACAGGGTCTTGAAAAACTGTTTTTT,CASRAGQGLEKLFF
TRBJ2-1,TRBV5-1,.,TRBD2,TGCGCCAGCAGCTTGGGACTAGCGGTAGAATACAATGAGCAGTTCTTC,CASSLGLAVEYNEQFF
TRBJ2-7,TRBV6-5,.,.,TGTGCCAGCAGCCCTCTCCCGGAGGCCGCCTACGAGCAGTACTTC,CASSPLPEAAYEQYF
TRBJ2-5,TRBV19,.,.,TGTGCCAGTAGTCTCCGCGGTTTGGGGGGAAAAGAGACCCAGTACTTC,CASSLRGLGGKETQYF
TRBJ1-2,TRBV30,.,.,TGTGCCTGGTCCGCTGGCAGGGTAGTCTATGGCTACACCTTC,CAWSAGRVVYGYTF
TRBJ2-5,TRBV7-7,.,TRBD2,TGTGCTAGCAGCTTAGGAAGTAGCGGGAGGACACAAGAGACCCAGTACTTC,CASSLGSSGRTQETQYF
TRBJ1-2,TRBV29-1,once,TRBD1,TGCAGCGTGCGCACCAGGGGGCAGGGCTATGGCTACACCTTC,CSVRTRGQGYGYTF